This T cell receptor (beta chain) is drawn from a study of read filtering for tumor transcriptome and immune sequencing. Whole-study context: Patients were 17 to 20 male and around 15 female, mean age approximately 70 years, range roughly 47 to 85.

Broader study findings: The sorted CD138-negative fraction was a mixed bone marrow immune population, not purified T cells.

Trimming cost V 6 bases and J 6 bases; bases outside gene matches: 1. This CDR3 region has 12 residues. CDR1 is SQVTM, CDR2 ANQGSEA, per germline. This clonotype was counted ten times or more. Its matching antigen is unknown. This library used approximately 370 ng RNA and molecular barcoded adaptors spanning alpha/delta and beta/gamma chains. TCRdb re-called the reads through MiXCR, storing one row per CDR3 protein. This table holds about 58,000 distinct CDR3 sequences, around an eighth found once. The sample taken for sequencing was a population of CD138-negative cells sorted from bone marrow. The chain recombines TRBV29-1 with TRBJ1-5, with 11 bases aligning to TRBD1. The sequence came from a donor at least 40 years old with multiple myeloma. Here the CDR3 DNA reads TGCAGCGTGGGACAGGGGGGTCAGCCCCAGCATTTT. Amino acids: CSVGQGGQPQHF.